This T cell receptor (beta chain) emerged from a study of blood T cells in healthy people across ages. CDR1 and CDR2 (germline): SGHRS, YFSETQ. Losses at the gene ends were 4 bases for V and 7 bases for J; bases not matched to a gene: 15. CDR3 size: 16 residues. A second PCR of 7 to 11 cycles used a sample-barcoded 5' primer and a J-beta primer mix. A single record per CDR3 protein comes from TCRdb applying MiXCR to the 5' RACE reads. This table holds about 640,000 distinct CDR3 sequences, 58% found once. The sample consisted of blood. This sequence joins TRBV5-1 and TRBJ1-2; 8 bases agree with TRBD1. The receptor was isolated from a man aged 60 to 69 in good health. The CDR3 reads CASSPRTGTASPGYTF. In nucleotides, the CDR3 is TGCGCCAGCAGCCCCCGGACAGGGACAGCCTCGCCTGGCTACACCTTC.